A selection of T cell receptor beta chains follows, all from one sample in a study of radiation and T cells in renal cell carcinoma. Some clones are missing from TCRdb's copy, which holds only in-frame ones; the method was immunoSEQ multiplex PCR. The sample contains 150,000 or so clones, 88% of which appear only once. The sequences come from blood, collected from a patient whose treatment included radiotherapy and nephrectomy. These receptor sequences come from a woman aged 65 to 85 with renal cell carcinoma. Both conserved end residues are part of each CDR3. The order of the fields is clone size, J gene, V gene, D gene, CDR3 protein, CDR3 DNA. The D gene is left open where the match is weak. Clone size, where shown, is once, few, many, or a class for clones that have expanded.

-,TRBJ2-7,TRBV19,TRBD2,CAASGRWGEQYF,TGTGCGGCTTCCGGGAGGTGGGGCGAGCAGTACTTC
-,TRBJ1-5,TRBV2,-,CASSETGPPQHF,TGTGCCAGCAGTGAAACAGGTCCGCCCCAGCATTTT
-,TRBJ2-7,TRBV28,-,CASSLKQGRTYEQYF,TGTGCCAGCAGTTTAAAACAGGGGAGGACCTACGAGCAGTACTTC
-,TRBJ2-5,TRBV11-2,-,CASSLDLRKAEETQYF,TGTGCCAGCAGCTTAGATCTTCGTAAGGCGGAAGAGACCCAGTACTTC
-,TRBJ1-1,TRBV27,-,CASSLLGNTEAFF,TGTGCCAGCAGTTTACTCGGGAACACTGAAGCTTTCTTT
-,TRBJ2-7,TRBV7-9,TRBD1,CASSSLRQGGADEQYF,TGTGCCAGCAGCTCGCTCCGACAGGGGGGAGCAGACGAGCAGTACTTC
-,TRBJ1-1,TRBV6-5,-,CASRASPINTEAFF,TGTGCCAGCAGAGCCAGCCCAATTAACACTGAAGCTTTCTTT
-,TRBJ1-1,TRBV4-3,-,CASSQEIRGHENTEAFF,TGCGCCAGCAGCCAAGAAATAAGGGGACACGAGAACACTGAAGCTTTCTTT
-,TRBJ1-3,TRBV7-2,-,CASSLGRRETIYF,TGTGCCAGCAGCTTAGGCAGGAGAGAGACCATATATTTT
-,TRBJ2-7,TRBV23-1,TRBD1,CASSRTGVYEQYF,TGCGCCAGCAGTCGGACAGGGGTCTACGAGCAGTACTTC
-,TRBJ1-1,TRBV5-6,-,CASRFRGVHWTEAFF,TGTGCCAGCAGATTCAGGGGCGTCCATTGGACTGAAGCTTTCTTT
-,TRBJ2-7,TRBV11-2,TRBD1,CASSLADRGYEQYF,TGTGCCAGCAGCTTAGCTGACAGGGGATACGAGCAGTACTTC
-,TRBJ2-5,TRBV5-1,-,CASSLTTQETQYF,TGCGCCAGCAGCTTGACGACACAAGAGACCCAGTACTTC
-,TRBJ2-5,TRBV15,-,CATSRQIGLQETQYF,TGTGCCACCAGCAGACAAATAGGACTTCAAGAGACCCAGTACTTC
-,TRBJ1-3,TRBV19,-,CASSENSSGNTIYF,TGTGCCAGTTCCGAGAACAGCTCTGGAAACACCATATATTTT
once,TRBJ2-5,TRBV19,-,CATAKGREEWTQYF,TGTGCCACTGCCAAAGGGCGAGAGGAATGGACCCAGTACTTC
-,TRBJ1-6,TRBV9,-,CASSVEGHSDSPLHF,TGTGCCAGCAGCGTAGAGGGACATTCGGATTCACCCCTCCACTTT
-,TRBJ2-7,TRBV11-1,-,CASSLVHNYEQYF,TGTGCCAGCAGCTTAGTACATAACTACGAGCAGTACTTC
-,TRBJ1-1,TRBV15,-,CATSSGRTAATEAFF,TGTGCCACCAGCAGTGGAAGGACAGCTGCCACTGAAGCTTTCTTT
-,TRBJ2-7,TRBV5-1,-,CASSSRGNYEQYF,TGCGCCAGCAGTTCGAGGGGGAACTACGAGCAGTACTTC
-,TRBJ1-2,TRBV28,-,CASSPPAQGSNGYTF,TGTGCCAGCAGTCCACCTGCACAGGGCTCAAATGGCTACACCTTC